This T cell receptor (beta chain) derives from a study of blood T cell repertoires in COVID-19. Original analysis: For nucleated cells, counts were estimated from reference gene primer amplification. The protocol was immunoSEQ multiplex PCR, while the TCRdb copy is restricted to in-frame clones and leaves out a portion. V and J calls and clone size are copied from that table; D and trimming were computed from the DNA. This sample has under 200,000 clones; around 82% occur once, and the top ten carry under 13%. CDR1 SGHAT and CDR2 FQNNGV come from the germline V gene. The CDR3 length is 15 residues. Between the trimmed V and J ends, which lost 1 base and 0 bases, there was a span of 9 bases.

The chain is built from TRBV11-2 and TRBJ1-2, with a weak D call TRBD1 (6 bases). The clonotype originates from a man between 65 and 80 years old with active or convalescent COVID-19. Source material: peripheral blood. The CDR3 DNA reads as TGTGCCAGCAGCTTAGGGACAGTCTCTAACTATGGCTACACCTTC. Translation gives CASSLGTVSNYGYTF.